This TCR beta chain was profiled in a study of PD-1 blockade in classical Hodgkin lymphoma. Study in general: Intravenous nivolumab at 3 mg/kg was given to patients every 2 weeks.

Study conclusions and caveats: CD4+ TCR diversity, unlike CD8+, rose significantly by C4D1. Those achieving complete response showed baseline diversity like newly diagnosed patients.

Profiling relied on immunoSEQ multiplex PCR, and the TCRdb table lists in-frame clones only, not all of them. Of about 34,000 clones listed, around 80% were seen once; the top ten hold roughly 16%. Each of the patients experienced relapse following autologous stem cell transplantation, and their brentuximab vedotin exposure differed. The germline gives CDR1 SGHKS, CDR2 YYEKEE (reference sequence). V lost 4 bases and J lost 1, with 11 bases in between. The CDR3 consists of 15 residues. Comments on this clone: What it recognizes is unknown.

The V gene is TRBV5-5, the J gene TRBJ2-2; TRBD2 is a possible D gene (6 bases). This receptor was taken from a human donor with classical Hodgkin lymphoma. The specimen comprised peripheral blood mononuclear cells (PBMCs), sampled before the second cycle of nivolumab. This chain's CDR3 is CASSGVGGNTGELFF. In DNA form, the CDR3 reads TGTGCCAGCAGCGGCGTGGGGGGGAACACCGGGGAGCTGTTTTTT.